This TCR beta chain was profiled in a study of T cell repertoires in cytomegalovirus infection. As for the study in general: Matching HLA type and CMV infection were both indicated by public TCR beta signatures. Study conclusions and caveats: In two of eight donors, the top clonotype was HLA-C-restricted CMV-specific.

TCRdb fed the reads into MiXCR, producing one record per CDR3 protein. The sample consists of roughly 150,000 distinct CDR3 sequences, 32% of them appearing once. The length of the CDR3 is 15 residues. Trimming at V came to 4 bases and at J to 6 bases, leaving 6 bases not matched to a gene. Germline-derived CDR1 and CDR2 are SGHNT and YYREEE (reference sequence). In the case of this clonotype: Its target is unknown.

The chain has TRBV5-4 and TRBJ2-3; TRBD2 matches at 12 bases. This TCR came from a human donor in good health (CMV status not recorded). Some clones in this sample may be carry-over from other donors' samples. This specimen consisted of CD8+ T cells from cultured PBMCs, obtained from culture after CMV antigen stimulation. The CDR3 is CASSPWTSGEDTQYF. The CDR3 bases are TGTGCCAGCAGCCCGTGGACTAGCGGGGAGGATACGCAGTATTTT.